This T cell receptor (beta chain) was sequenced in a study of blood T cell repertoires in COVID-19. Study context: Whether acute or convalescent, the COVID-19 samples came from the United States, Italy and Spain. PBMCs, B-cell-depleted T cells, or T cells were the source of the cDNA or gDNA that made up the material.

The CDR3 runs to 14 residues. The germline gives CDR1 MNHEY, CDR2 SVGAGI. V was cut by 6 bases and J by 3 bases, with 15 bases left in between. Profiled with immunoSEQ multiplex PCR; TCRdb holds only in-frame clones, not every one. Counted here are roughly 100,000 clones, about 80% occurring once; the ten biggest clones make up roughly 19%. This chain links TRBV6-5 with TRBJ2-7; tentatively, D is TRBD2 (5 bases). Specimen: peripheral blood. The receptor's source is a human donor in a cohort sampled during active COVID-19. The CDR3 sequence: CASSPTRKNYEQYF. CDR3 in DNA: TGTGCCAGCAGCCCAACTAGGAAGAACTACGAGCAGTACTTC.